These 26 T cell receptor beta chains were all obtained from the same sample, sequenced in a study of blood T cell repertoires in COVID-19. Produced via immunoSEQ multiplex PCR; TCRdb's table is partial and in-frame only. This repertoire shows around 270,000 clones, roughly 84% found once; its top ten account for 1.5%. Input material: peripheral blood. All receptors derive from a middle-aged woman who had recovered from COVID-19.

The chain carries TRBV5-4 and TRBJ2-2; 12 nucleotides agree with TRBD2. The CDR3 runs 15 residues. Germline lookup yields CDR1 SGHNT and CDR2 YYREEE (reference sequence). Trimming removed 4 bases from V and 7 bases from J; junction bases left unmatched: 5. The CDR3 sequence is CASSLAGGRVGELFF. CDR3 sequence (DNA): TGTGCCAGCAGCCTAGCGGGGGGGCGCGTCGGGGAGCTGTTTTTT.

The chain couples TRBV19 to TRBJ1-1; D is possibly TRBD1 (6 bases). CDR3 size: 12 residues. V lost 5 bases and J 10 bases, leaving 14 bases between the germline ends. Germline CDR1 reads LNHDA; CDR2 reads SQIVND (reference sequence). CDR3 sequence reads: CASSEQGPGAFF. The CDR3 DNA sequence: TGTGCCAGTAGTGAACAGGGACCTGGAGCTTTCTTT.

This chain connects TRBV4-1 to TRBJ1-1, with 7 bases identical to TRBD1. This CDR3 comprises 16 residues. CDR1 and CDR2 from the germline V gene are MGHRA and YSYEKL. With V trimmed by 1 base and J by 5 bases, 10 bases remained unmatched. The CDR3 nucleotides read TGCGCCAGCAGCCAAGTCGCGCTAACAGGGGTAACTGAAGCTTTCTTT. It translates to CASSQVALTGVTEAFF.

This clone occurred once. The chain is built from TRBV28 and TRBJ1-4; tentative D call: TRBD1 (5 bases). The CDR3 length is 14 residues. Deletions cut 5 bases from V and 8 bases from J, with 15 bases between. Germline V gene lookup returns CDR1 MDHEN and CDR2 SYDVKM. DNA of the CDR3: TGTGCCAGCAGTACCAGCAGGGCGCGGGAAAAACTGTTTTTT. Amino acids: CASSTSRAREKLFF.

The genes are TRBV4-1 and TRBJ2-3; D not resolved. The CDR3 covers 17 residues. CDR1 and CDR2 from the germline V gene are MGHRA and YSYEKL. Trimming pared 3 bases from V and 1 base from J, leaving 17 bases between. CDR3 sequence reads: CASSHSPKGGGTDTQYF. The CDR3 region has the DNA TGCGCCAGCAGCCATTCTCCGAAAGGTGGAGGCACAGATACGCAGTATTTT.

This clone showed up just once. This CDR3 reads CASSLYSGSWTGSNYGYTF. The CDR3 coding sequence is TGTGCCAGCAGCTTATATTCAGGTTCCTGGACAGGGTCTAACTATGGCTACACCTTC. The chain couples TRBV7-9 to TRBJ1-2; 8 bases map to TRBD1. The CDR3 is 19 residues long. V shed 2 bases and J 0 bases; nucleotides not matched to a gene: 14. The germline gives CDR1 SEHNR, CDR2 FQNEAQ (reference sequence).

This chain connects TRBV28 to TRBJ2-2; maybe TRBD1 (6 bases). Trimming cost V 5 bases and J 4 bases, with 20 bases left between them. Per the germline V gene, CDR1 is MDHEN and CDR2 is SYDVKM. CDR3 length: 17 amino acids. The CDR3 loop reads CASSPFRNAGVTGELFF. The CDR3 DNA follows: TGTGCCAGCAGTCCCTTTCGGAACGCAGGGGTCACCGGGGAGCTGTTTTTT.

The chain joins TRBV5-1 to TRBJ1-2; D might be TRBD1 (5 bases). CDR1 is SGHRS, CDR2 YFSETQ, per germline. V was shortened by 0 bases and J by 3 bases, with 9 bases between the two germline ends. The length of the CDR3 is 14 residues. CDR3 sequence (DNA): TGCGCCAGCAGCTTGGTAGGCAGGGACTATGGCTACACCTTC. This gives the protein CASSLVGRDYGYTF.

The chain couples TRBV7-9 to TRBJ2-1, with D possibly being TRBD2 (6 bases). Germline CDR1 reads SEHNR; CDR2 reads FQNEAQ (reference sequence). V lost 5 bases and J 5 bases, leaving 13 bases between the germline ends. The CDR3 runs 14 residues. The CDR3 DNA sequence: TGTGCCAGCAGCCTTCTAGCGTTCGACAATGAGCAGTTCTTC. Protein product: CASSLLAFDNEQFF.

The rearrangement joins TRBV4-2 to TRBJ2-5; D perhaps matches TRBD2 (6 bases). Trimming removed 4 bases at V and 4 bases at J, with 13 bases between. The CDR3 runs 14 residues. Germline V lookup: CDR1 LGHNA, CDR2 YNFKEQ. The CDR3 protein is CASSPSGGPETQYF. The CDR3 DNA follows: TGTGCCAGCAGCCCCTCAGGAGGGCCAGAGACCCAGTACTTC.

The chain uses TRBV12-3 or TRBV12-4 and TRBJ2-5; possible D gene TRBD1, 6 bases. Trimming cost V 6 bases and J 3 bases, with 11 bases left between them. The CDR3 sequence is 13 residues long. The chain's CDR3 is CASSQGQKETQYF. For the CDR3, the DNA is TGTGCCAGCAGCCAGGGACAAAAAGAGACCCAGTACTTC.

This clone was picked up many times. The rearrangement uses TRBV7-9 and TRBJ2-1; D may be TRBD2 (5 bases). This CDR3 is built from 15 residues. Trimming removed 8 bases at V and 6 bases at J, with 20 bases between. Germline V gene data show CDR1 as SEHNR and CDR2 as FQNEAQ (reference sequence). The CDR3 sequence: CASVNYRLRVNEQFF. CDR3 in DNA: TGTGCCAGCGTCAACTACAGACTAAGAGTCAATGAGCAGTTCTTC.

The chain carries TRBV11-2 and TRBJ1-5, with 7 bases identical to TRBD1. The CDR3 length is 14 residues. CDR1 and CDR2 (germline): SGHAT, FQNNGV. The V and J ends lost 2 bases and 9 bases, in that order; junction bases with no gene match: 7. CDR3 bases: TGTGCCAGCAGCTTACAACAGGGGACCGGGCCCCAGCATTTT. Its protein is CASSLQQGTGPQHF.

The table lists this clone with a few counts. The chain links TRBV19 to TRBJ1-3, with unresolved D. Germline CDR1 is LNHDA and CDR2 is SQIVND (reference sequence). The V and J ends lost 4 bases and 0 bases respectively, with 10 bases between them. The CDR3 has 15 residues. In nucleotides, the CDR3 is TGTGCCAGTAGTAGCAACTGGGCCTCTGGAAACACCATATATTTT. Protein sequence: CASSSNWASGNTIYF. The full variable domain, in which reference TRBV19 and TRBJ1-3 provide the parts outside the CDR3, is DGGITQSPKYLFRKEGQNVTLSCEQNLNHDAMYWYRQDPGQGLRLIYYSQIVNDFQKGDIAEGYSVSREKKESFPLTVTSAQKNPTAFYLCASSSNWASGNTIYFGEGSWLTVV.

This rearrangement joins TRBV15 to TRBJ2-4; 9 nucleotides agree with TRBD2. After removal of 5 bases from V and 5 bases from J, the junction contained 7 bases not matched to a gene. This CDR3 is built from 15 residues. Germline CDR1 reads LNHNV; CDR2 reads YYDKDF (reference sequence). CDR3 protein: CATSLAGQIQNIQYF. CDR3 sequence (DNA): TGTGCCACCAGCCTAGCGGGACAGATCCAAAACATTCAGTACTTC.

This rearrangement joins TRBV12-5 to TRBJ2-2; 9 bases map to TRBD1. The CDR3 contains 21 residues. The V gene end was trimmed by 3 bases and the J gene end by 0 bases; junction bases not matched to a gene: 17. Per germline, CDR1 LGHNT and CDR2 FRNRAP. CDR3 sequence: CASGFSTDPSGTGSNTGELFF. Written as DNA, the CDR3 is TGTGCTAGTGGTTTTTCGACCGACCCCTCCGGGACAGGGTCGAACACCGGGGAGCTGTTTTTT.

The gene calls are TRBV30 and TRBJ2-3; TRBD2 might be the D (6 bases). The CDR3 loop spans 14 amino acids. Germline V gives CDR1 GTSNPN, CDR2 SVGIG (reference sequence). The V end was cut by 0 bases, the J end by 7 bases, with 14 bases between. The CDR3 DNA follows: TGTGCCTGGAGTGTACCTGGCGGGGTGAATACGCAGTATTTT. Translated: CAWSVPGGVNTQYF.

This clone came up a few times. V gene TRBV28 combines with J gene TRBJ2-2; D gene uncertain. V lost 7 bases and J lost 8, with 8 bases in between. CDR1 and CDR2 (germline): MDHEN, SYDVKM. The CDR3 extends over 11 amino acids. The CDR3 DNA follows: TGTGCCAGCACCACTAATGGGGAGCTGTTTTTT. This encodes CASTTNGELFF.

The chain recombines TRBV19 with TRBJ2-1, with TRBD2 identical over 11 bases. J lost 9 bases, V lost 6 bases, and 7 bases had no gene match. CDR1 LNHDA and CDR2 SQIVND come from the germline V gene (reference sequence). This CDR3 contains 14 residues. For the CDR3, the DNA is TGTGCCAGTAGCAATAGCGGGGGGGCTGGTGAGCAGTTCTTC. It codes for CASSNSGGAGEQFF.

This chain uses TRBV3-1 (or the pseudogene TRBV3-2) with TRBJ1-6; D is unclear. The CDR3 spans 17 residues. V was shortened by 1 base and J by 0 bases, with 10 bases between the two germline ends. CDR1 is LGHDT, CDR2 YNNKEL, per germline (reference sequence). CDR3 sequence reads: CASSQGSKSSYNSPLHF. The DNA of the CDR3 is TGTGCCAGCAGCCAAGGTTCGAAGAGCTCCTATAATTCACCCCTCCACTTT.

V is TRBV9 and J is TRBJ2-2; 10 nucleotides align to TRBD1. The CDR3 spans 16 residues. Germline CDR1 reads SGDLS; CDR2 reads YYNGEE. With V trimmed by 2 bases and J by 5 bases, 6 bases remained unmatched. The CDR3 is CASSVWTGGGTGELFF. The DNA for the CDR3 is TGTGCCAGCAGCGTGTGGACAGGGGGTGGGACCGGGGAGCTGTTTTTT.

The chain uses TRBV19 and TRBJ1-1; 9 bases are shared with TRBD1. Germline V lookup: CDR1 LNHDA, CDR2 SQIVND (reference sequence). The CDR3 totals 16 residues. V gave up 7 bases and J gave up 3 bases; unmatched junction bases: 12. The CDR3 DNA reads TGTGCCAGTATAGGACCCGGGACAGGGCGGTACACTGAAGCTTTCTTT. It specifies CASIGPGTGRYTEAFF. The full variable domain, with the rest looked up from reference TRBV19 and TRBJ1-1, is DGGITQSPKYLFRKEGQNVTLSCEQNLNHDAMYWYRQDPGQGLRLIYYSQIVNDFQKGDIAEGYSVSREKKESFPLTVTSAQKNPTAFYLCASIGPGTGRYTEAFFGQGTRLTVV.

This sequence joins TRBV14 and TRBJ1-1, with TRBD1 identical over 9 bases. In germline, CDR1 is SGHDN, CDR2 FVKESK. The CDR3 consists of 14 residues. V gave up 4 bases and J gave up 1 base; unmatched junction bases: 1. The CDR3 DNA follows: TGTGCCAGCAGCCTGGACAGGGGGAACACTGAAGCTTTCTTT. This sequence encodes CASSLDRGNTEAFF.

This clone was seen many times. The rearrangement joins TRBV7-9 to TRBJ1-4; perhaps TRBD1 as D (5 bases). V was pared by 5 bases and J by 4 bases, with 11 bases between. The germline V gene encodes CDR1 SEHNR and CDR2 FQNEAQ (reference sequence). The CDR3 consists of 14 residues. The chain's CDR3 is CASSIGHINEKLFF. The CDR3 nucleotides read TGTGCCAGCAGCATAGGACATATTAATGAAAAACTGTTTTTT.

CDR3 coding DNA: TGTGCCAGCAGTCTCGGACAGGGCCTGAACACTGAAGCTTTCTTT. Its translation is CASSLGQGLNTEAFF. This chain links TRBV6-5 with TRBJ1-1; TRBD1 matches 8 bases. V lost 5 bases and J lost 0; bases outside the gene matches: 5. Germline V gives CDR1 MNHEY, CDR2 SVGAGI. CDR3 length: 15 amino acids.

This clone was recorded once. The V gene is TRBV30, the J gene TRBJ1-1; D gene unclear. CDR3 length: 14 residues. The germline CDR1 and CDR2 sequences are GTSNPN and SVGIG (reference sequence). The V end was cut by 0 bases, the J end by 1 base, with 9 bases between. The CDR3 spells CAWSVLGRNTEAFF. The CDR3 DNA is TGTGCCTGGAGTGTACTAGGGAGGAACACTGAAGCTTTCTTT.